The rows below give T cell receptor beta chains drawn from one sample of a study of cytomegalovirus exposure and HLA in healthy donors. The repertoire was sequenced with immunoSEQ multiplex PCR; TCRdb's copy has only in-frame clones and lacks some. Of 200,000 to 250,000 clones listed, over 70% are singletons. The material sequenced was PBMCs. These receptor sequences come from a woman aged 60-75 years in good health and CMV-seropositive. Both conserved end residues are part of each CDR3.

CDR3: CSVRQGYEQYF; J: TRBJ2-7; V: TRBV20-1
CDR3: CASSPGGGAKNIQYF; J: TRBJ2-4; V: TRBV19
CDR3: CASSLETRGEQFF; J: TRBJ2-1; V: TRBV5-4
CDR3: CASSPPGWETQYF; J: TRBJ2-5; V: TRBV11-2
CDR3: CASSQGPGSGRPNEQFF; J: TRBJ2-1; V: TRBV4-3
CDR3: CASSANQGSMNTEAFF; J: TRBJ1-1; V: TRBV2
CDR3: CASSLVAETQYF; J: TRBJ2-5; V: TRBV7-9
CDR3: CASSRQGSSPLHF; J: TRBJ1-6; V: TRBV5-6
CDR3: CASSPWTGYTQETQYF; J: TRBJ2-5; V: TRBV28
CDR3: CASSRPGQYEQYF; J: TRBJ2-7; V: TRBV14
CDR3: CASSLAWRGGYNEQFF; J: TRBJ2-1; V: TRBV7-2
CDR3: CASSGQGVGELFF; J: TRBJ2-2; V: TRBV6-4
CDR3: CAWKEQLAGGYTF; J: TRBJ1-2; V: TRBV30
CDR3: CASSPPGQGHTEAFF; J: TRBJ1-1; V: TRBV28
CDR3: CASSPIAGNEQFF; J: TRBJ2-1; V: TRBV7-9
CDR3: CASSPPGLAGGADTQYF; J: TRBJ2-3; V: TRBV18
CDR3: CATAQQENTEAFF; J: TRBJ1-1; V: TRBV10-3
CDR3: CASNEEVGSSYEQYF; J: .; V: TRBV6-1
CDR3: CASRPTTGGNEQFF; J: TRBJ2-1; V: TRBV13
CDR3: CASSPHRRALGEQYF; J: TRBJ2-7; V: TRBV4-3
CDR3: CASSERTSLSTYEQYF; J: TRBJ2-7; V: TRBV11-1
CDR3: CASSATFPGANVLTF; J: TRBJ2-6; V: TRBV7-9
CDR3: CASSSNAGSGNTIYF; J: TRBJ1-3; V: TRBV5-5
CDR3: CASSLLLPGSPLHF; J: TRBJ1-6; V: TRBV27
CDR3: CASAGFSSYNEQFF; J: TRBJ2-1; V: TRBV27
CDR3: CASSFLGQGWLDEQYF; J: TRBJ2-7; V: TRBV14
CDR3: CAIEGDRGTRSANEQYF; J: TRBJ2-7; V: TRBV28
CDR3: CASSLDRGGEKLFF; J: TRBJ1-4; V: TRBV5-6
CDR3: CASSLVPEGSGANVLTF; J: TRBJ2-6; V: TRBV11-2
CDR3: CASSQDSLAGAGANVLTF; J: TRBJ2-6; V: TRBV4-3
CDR3: CASSDPGGSYEQYF; J: TRBJ2-7; V: TRBV5-1
CDR3: CASSLSSQRDTGELFF; J: TRBJ2-2; V: TRBV5-1
CDR3: CASSLFDRVSTEAFF; J: TRBJ1-1; V: TRBV18